Listed below are T cell receptor beta chains from one sample, sequenced in a study of cytomegalovirus exposure and HLA in healthy donors. Libraries were prepared by immunoSEQ multiplex PCR; TCRdb keeps only in-frame clonotypes and omits some of them. There are approximately 140,000 clones in the sample; 88% occur only once, and 0.45% to 0.6% lies in the top ten. The material sequenced was PBMCs. These receptors all stem from a woman aged 40-49 years in good health and CMV-seronegative. CDR3s include the opening cysteine and the closing phenylalanine or tryptophan. Each record gives: J gene, V gene, clone size, D gene, CDR3 protein, CDR3 DNA. D genes are given only for firm matches. Some rows mark clone size as missing; the rest say once, few, many or name a class of expanded clone.

TRBJ1-1 TRBV5-6 - TRBD1 CASSSGQGWTEAFF TGTGCCAGCAGCTCCGGACAGGGGTGGACTGAAGCTTTCTTT
TRBJ2-7 TRBV11-2 - TRBD2 CASSHSPGLAGDQGEQYF TGTGCCAGCAGCCACTCTCCCGGACTAGCGGGAGATCAGGGCGAGCAGTACTTC
TRBJ2-7 TRBV6-5 - - CASTLGGGGYEQYF TGTGCCAGCACTCTGGGGGGGGGCGGATACGAGCAGTACTTC
TRBJ2-5 TRBV5-5 - - CASSFYSQETQYF TGTGCCAGCAGCTTCTACTCTCAAGAGACCCAGTACTTC
TRBJ2-3 TRBV7-6 - TRBD1 CASSSLDRVSDTQYF TGTGCCAGCAGCTCCTTAGACAGGGTCTCCGATACGCAGTATTTT
TRBJ2-7 TRBV19 once TRBD1 CASSTRTGAGEQYF TGTGCCAGTAGCACAAGGACAGGGGCGGGCGAGCAGTACTTC
TRBJ1-1 TRBV7-9 - - CASSLPGGQMNTEAFF TGTGCCAGCAGCTTACCGGGCGGGCAGATGAACACTGAAGCTTTCTTT
TRBJ2-3 TRBV5-1 - - CASSPTGLTDTQYF TGCGCCAGCAGCCCGACAGGCCTCACAGATACGCAGTATTTT
TRBJ2-7 TRBV7-9 - TRBD1 CASSLGSGGEQYF TGTGCCAGCAGCTTAGGGTCAGGGGGCGAGCAGTACTTC
TRBJ2-7 TRBV6-5 - TRBD1 CATRDRGPHEQYF TGTGCCACCAGAGACAGGGGGCCCCACGAGCAGTACTTC
TRBJ2-7 TRBV7-6 - TRBD1 CASSFLPPGTGGHEQYF TGTGCCAGCAGCTTTCTCCCCCCCGGGACAGGGGGCCACGAGCAGTACTTC
TRBJ2-3 TRBV28 - TRBD2 CASKVGGRTTDTQYF TGTGCCAGCAAGGTAGGCGGGAGGACCACAGATACGCAGTATTTT
TRBJ2-5 TRBV5-4 - - CASSFGPASQETQYF TGTGCCAGCAGCTTCGGTCCAGCGAGCCAAGAGACCCAGTACTTC
TRBJ1-1 TRBV29-1 - - CSVDPPGTEAFF TGCAGCGTTGACCCGCCAGGGACTGAAGCTTTCTTT
TRBJ1-1 TRBV5-1 - - CASSLNGVLTEAFF TGCGCCAGCAGCTTAAACGGAGTATTAACTGAAGCTTTCTTT
TRBJ2-7 TRBV11-2 once - CASSLERQTRSGNEQYF TGTGCCAGCAGCTTAGAGCGGCAGACCAGATCCGGGAACGAGCAGTACTTC
TRBJ1-1 TRBV5-5 - TRBD1 CASSLAQGAGTEAFF TGTGCCAGCAGCTTGGCGCAGGGGGCGGGCACTGAAGCTTTCTTT
TRBJ2-7 TRBV7-9 - TRBD2 CSSTGTSAYEQYF TGTTCCAGCACCGGGACTAGCGCGTACGAGCAGTACTTC
TRBJ1-1 TRBV7-8 - TRBD1 CASSPDRQNTEAFF TGTGCCAGCAGCCCGGACAGGCAGAACACTGAAGCTTTCTTT
TRBJ1-1 TRBV5-4 - - CASRLPGRNTEAFF TGTGCCAGCAGGCTTCCCGGGAGGAACACTGAAGCTTTCTTT
TRBJ2-2 TRBV19 - - CAMREGNTGELFF TGTGCCATGAGAGAGGGTAACACCGGGGAGCTGTTTTTT
TRBJ1-2 TRBV29-1 - - CSAQTDRSDGYTF TGCAGCGCACAAACCGACAGGAGTGATGGCTACACCTTC
TRBJ1-2 TRBV7-8 - - CASSFRRRGYTF TGTGCCAGCAGCTTCCGGAGGAGGGGCTACACCTTC
TRBJ2-7 TRBV10-2 - - CASLTTTRGQTFYEQYF TGCGCCAGCTTAACGACCACTCGAGGACAGACCTTCTACGAGCAGTACTTC
TRBJ2-5 TRBV5-1 - TRBD1 CASSLQGAATAEETQYF TGCGCCAGCAGCTTACAGGGGGCAGCGACGGCTGAAGAGACCCAGTACTTC
TRBJ2-3 TRBV7-9 - - CSSSLVGPPGGTQYF TGTTCCAGCAGCTTAGTAGGGCCACCCGGGGGAACGCAGTATTTT
TRBJ2-7 TRBV7-8 - - CASSRTGIPLVYEQYF TGTGCCAGCAGCAGAACAGGGATACCTTTAGTCTACGAGCAGTACTTC
TRBJ1-2 TRBV4-1 many TRBD1 CASSREGQGDNYGYTF TGCGCCAGCAGCCGAGAGGGACAGGGGGATAACTATGGCTACACCTTC
TRBJ1-1 TRBV7-8 - - CASSTTGWAEAFF TGTGCCAGCAGCACTACAGGATGGGCTGAAGCTTTCTTT
TRBJ2-7 TRBV5-1 - - CASSLLADYYEQYF TGCGCCAGCAGTCTGCTGGCGGATTACTACGAGCAGTACTTC
TRBJ1-2 TRBV7-6 - - CASSLGEGGGYTF TGTGCCAGCAGCTTAGGGGAGGGGGGCGGCTACACCTTC
TRBJ1-2 TRBV5-1 - - CASERGGNTDGYTF TGCGCCAGCGAACGGGGGGGTAACACCGATGGCTACACCTTC
TRBJ2-7 TRBV4-1 - - CASSPTSAGYEQYF TGCGCCAGCAGCCCCACTAGTGCGGGTTACGAGCAGTACTTC
TRBJ2-3 TRBV5-1 once TRBD2 CASSLGTSGTDTQYF TGCGCCAGCAGCTTGGGGACTAGCGGCACAGATACGCAGTATTTT
TRBJ1-4 TRBV30 - - CAWSVRVSEKLFF TGTGCCTGGAGTGTCCGCGTGAGTGAAAAACTGTTTTTT
TRBJ2-1 TRBV10-3 - TRBD1 CAISESGTVNEQFF TGTGCCATCAGTGAGTCGGGGACAGTGAATGAGCAGTTCTTC
TRBJ2-1 TRBV7-6 - - CASSLSEIPTLINEQFF TGTGCCAGCAGCTTGTCGGAGATCCCAACACTGATCAATGAGCAGTTCTTC
TRBJ2-3 TRBV27 - - CASSPPSTDTQYF TGTGCCAGCAGTCCTCCGAGCACAGATACGCAGTATTTT
TRBJ2-7 TRBV5-4 - TRBD1 CASSQGQGDFYEQYF TGTGCCAGCAGCCAGGGACAGGGGGATTTCTACGAGCAGTACTTC
TRBJ1-3 TRBV9 once - CASSVSGVERNTIYF TGTGCCAGCAGCGTGTCAGGGGTTGAGAGAAACACCATATATTTT
TRBJ2-7 TRBV6-6 - - CASSQRLETPSYEQYF TGTGCCAGCAGTCAGCGACTAGAAACCCCGTCCTACGAGCAGTACTTC
TRBJ2-1 TRBV28 - TRBD2 CASSQGLGSLEQFF TGTGCCAGCAGCCAGGGACTAGGGTCCCTTGAGCAGTTCTTC
TRBJ1-1 TRBV5-1 - - CASSLGTEDTEAFF TGCGCCAGCAGCTTGGGGACGGAGGACACTGAAGCTTTCTTT
TRBJ2-3 TRBV5-1 - - CASSGSGTDTQYF TGCGCCAGCAGCGGGAGTGGCACAGATACGCAGTATTTT
TRBJ1-3 TRBV5-1 - TRBD1 CASSLSTGQSNSGNTIYF TGCGCCAGCAGCTTGTCGACGGGACAGTCAAACTCTGGAAACACCATATATTTT
TRBJ1-4 TRBV5-5 - - CASSLGGGAVSYNEKLFF TGTGCCAGCAGCTTGGGTGGGGGGGCCGTATCCTATAATGAAAAACTGTTTTTT
TRBJ2-2 TRBV4-2 - TRBD1 CASSQGTRGQGYTGELFF TGTGCCAGCAGCCAAGGGACCCGGGGACAGGGATACACCGGGGAGCTGTTTTTT
TRBJ2-3 TRBV6-6 once - CASGRSVTDTQYF TGTGCCAGCGGTCGGAGTGTCACAGATACGCAGTATTTT
TRBJ2-2 TRBV9 - - CASSALVSLTGELFF TGTGCCAGCAGCGCTCTAGTTTCTTTGACCGGGGAGCTGTTTTTT
TRBJ1-2 TRBV28 - - CASTLRDYGYTF TGTGCCAGCACCCTACGGGACTATGGCTACACCTTC
TRBJ1-2 TRBV27 - - CASRRDPNYNYGYTF TGTGCCAGCAGGCGGGACCCCAACTATAACTATGGCTACACCTTC
TRBJ2-7 TRBV6-6 - - CASSYSTSYEQYF TGTGCCAGCAGTTACTCGACTAGCTACGAGCAGTACTTC
TRBJ1-2 TRBV28 - - CASSWGGAFGYTF TGTGCCAGCAGCTGGGGGGGGGCGTTTGGCTACACCTTC
TRBJ2-7 TRBV4-1 - TRBD1 CASSQGDSSYEQYF TGCGCCAGCAGCCAAGGGGACAGCTCCTACGAGCAGTACTTC
TRBJ2-2 TRBV4-3 - TRBD2 CASSQEGGLAANTGELFF TGCGCCAGCAGCCAAGAAGGGGGACTAGCGGCGAACACCGGGGAGCTGTTTTTT
TRBJ2-5 TRBV18 - - CASSPYTGEQYF TGTGCCAGCTCACCTTATACCGGGGAGCAGTACTTC